A selection of T cell receptor beta chains follows, all from one sample in a study of shared clonotypes between healthy human individuals. TCRdb's copy holds only in-frame clones and misses some; the assay was immunoSEQ multiplex PCR. The table has a few million clones, 85% to 95% seen once. The sample was naive CD4+ T cells from PBMCs. The receptors derive from a man younger than 30 in good health. Some clones in this sample may be carry-over from other donors' samples. Each CDR3 is given with its conserved first and last residue. D genes are given only for firm matches. Clone size is shown for a subset of rows, as once, few, many or a class of expanded clone.

clone_size	v_call	j_call	d_call	cdr3_aa	cdr3_nt
NA	TRBV28	TRBJ2-1	NA	CASRSSYNEQFF	TGTGCCAGCAGGTCCTCCTACAATGAGCAGTTCTTC
few	TRBV5-1	TRBJ1-1	NA	CASSLAGRSEAFF	TGCGCCAGCAGCTTGGCCGGGAGGTCTGAAGCTTTCTTT
NA	TRBV2	TRBJ2-7	NA	CASSTSSSYEQYF	TGTGCCAGCAGCACTTCTAGCTCCTACGAGCAGTACTTC
NA	TRBV28	TRBJ2-1	NA	CATLRLRSYNEQFF	TGTGCCACCCTTAGACTTCGCTCCTACAATGAGCAGTTCTTC
NA	TRBV28	TRBJ1-2	TRBD1	CASSLTGALVGGYTF	TGTGCCAGCAGCCTAACAGGGGCCCTGGTCGGGGGCTACACCTTC
NA	TRBV27	TRBJ2-6	NA	CASSSTGSLSGANVLTF	TGTGCCAGCAGTTCGACAGGTTCTCTATCTGGGGCCAACGTCCTGACTTTC
NA	TRBV28	TRBJ2-1	NA	CASSLSRPYNNEQFF	TGTGCCAGCAGTTTATCTCGACCGTACAACAATGAGCAGTTCTTC
NA	TRBV28	TRBJ2-7	NA	CASSLRGGRGVNEQYF	TGTGCCAGCAGTTTACGGGGTGGGCGCGGGGTTAACGAGCAGTACTTC
NA	TRBV27	TRBJ2-3	NA	CASSRLGGRARTDTQYF	TGTGCCAGCAGCCGACTGGGGGGCAGGGCCCGCACAGATACGCAGTATTTT
once	TRBV7-2	TRBJ2-7	NA	CASSLKTGDTWSSYEQYF	TGTGCCAGCAGCTTGAAAACCGGGGACACATGGAGCTCCTACGAGCAGTACTTC
few	TRBV5-8	TRBJ1-1	NA	CASTRRRVEAFF	TGTGCCAGCACCCGACGCCGGGTTGAAGCTTTCTTT
NA	TRBV7-3	TRBJ2-2	NA	CASSVAVPTGELFF	TGTGCCAGCAGCGTTGCAGTTCCCACCGGGGAGCTGTTTTTT
NA	TRBV30	TRBJ2-7	NA	CAWSVGWDEQYF	TGTGCCTGGAGTGTAGGGTGGGACGAGCAGTACTTC
NA	TRBV30	TRBJ1-2	NA	CAGVGQTLNGYTF	TGTGCCGGAGTTGGGCAAACCTTGAATGGCTACACCTTC
NA	TRBV7-9	TRBJ2-7	NA	CASSLVDGGSYEQYF	TGTGCCAGCAGCTTAGTCGACGGCGGGTCCTACGAGCAGTACTTC
NA	TRBV4-1	TRBJ1-3	TRBD1	CASSQAQGVLGNTIYF	TGCGCCAGCAGCCAAGCACAGGGGGTACTAGGAAACACCATATATTTT
NA	TRBV18	TRBJ1-1	TRBD1	CASSSRDSGTEAFF	TGTGCCAGCTCATCTCGGGACAGCGGCACTGAAGCTTTCTTT
NA	TRBV5-1	TRBJ2-5	NA	CASSLGRNHQETQYF	TGCGCCAGCAGCTTGGGGCGCAACCACCAAGAGACCCAGTACTTC
NA	TRBV5-1	TRBJ2-7	NA	CASSPAPQAGTTEQYF	TGCGCCAGCAGCCCGGCGCCTCAAGCCGGGACAACCGAACAGTACTTC
NA	TRBV7-3	TRBJ2-1	NA	CASSLRHLGEEQFF	TGTGCCAGCAGCTTAAGGCACCTCGGGGAGGAGCAGTTCTTC
NA	TRBV5-1	TRBJ2-1	TRBD1	CASSNRQGFNEQFF	TGCGCCAGCAGCAACCGACAGGGATTTAATGAGCAGTTCTTC
NA	TRBV25-1	TRBJ2-3	NA	CASSETWGSTDTQYF	TGTGCCAGCAGTGAGACCTGGGGTAGCACAGATACGCAGTATTTT
NA	TRBV6-1	TRBJ2-6	NA	CASSERPGLSSGANVLTF	TGTGCCAGCAGTGAAAGGCCAGGGCTGAGTTCTGGGGCCAACGTCCTGACTTTC
NA	TRBV11-2	TRBJ1-4	NA	CASSLDGYTAPNNEKLFF	TGTGCCAGCAGCTTAGACGGGTACACGGCACCCAATAATGAAAAACTGTTTTTT
NA	TRBV5-1	TRBJ1-1	TRBD1	CASSPRDSGNTEAFF	TGCGCCAGCAGCCCCCGGGACAGTGGGAACACTGAAGCTTTCTTT
NA	TRBV29-1	TRBJ1-4	NA	CSVRSPGRGGEKLFF	TGCAGCGTTCGGAGCCCTGGCAGGGGCGGCGAAAAACTGTTTTTT
NA	TRBV28	TRBJ1-4	NA	CASSFERLGEKLFF	TGTGCCAGCAGTTTCGAGAGGTTAGGTGAAAAACTGTTTTTT
NA	TRBV28	TRBJ2-7	NA	CASSKPQQSYGSSYEQYF	TGTGCCAGCAGCAAACCTCAGCAATCGTATGGAAGCTCCTACGAGCAGTACTTC
NA	TRBV7-3	TRBJ2-5	TRBD2	CASSPGRGLAGGNPQETQYF	TGTGCCAGCAGCCCCGGCCGGGGCCTAGCGGGAGGGAATCCCCAAGAGACCCAGTACTTC
NA	TRBV28	TRBJ1-3	NA	CASSLKWGRSGNTIYF	TGTGCCAGCAGTTTAAAGTGGGGGCGATCTGGAAACACCATATATTTT
NA	TRBV28	TRBJ2-5	NA	CASSLLGRGWTAPKETQYF	TGTGCCAGCAGTTTATTGGGTCGTGGATGGACAGCGCCGAAAGAGACCCAGTACTTC
NA	TRBV9	TRBJ2-7	TRBD1	CASSVFGQGHYEQYF	TGTGCCAGCAGCGTATTCGGACAGGGGCACTACGAGCAGTACTTC
NA	TRBV5-1	TRBJ2-5	NA	CASSLGRQETQYF	TGCGCCAGCAGCTTGGGTCGGCAAGAGACCCAGTACTTC
NA	TRBV7-2	TRBJ2-3	NA	CASSPQAGDTQYF	TGTGCCAGCAGCCCCCAAGCAGGAGATACGCAGTATTTT
NA	TRBV28	TRBJ2-3	NA	CASQIYTDTQYF	TGTGCCAGCCAAATTTACACAGATACGCAGTATTTT
once	TRBV19	TRBJ1-5	TRBD1	CASSSQGGPQHF	TGTGCCAGTAGCTCTCAGGGGGGACCCCAGCATTTT
NA	TRBV28	TRBJ2-7	NA	CASSSPSRRNYEQYF	TGTGCCAGCAGTTCTCCTAGCCGACGAAACTACGAGCAGTACTTC
NA	TRBV11-3	TRBJ1-1	NA	CASSDRNEAFF	TGTGCCAGCAGCGATCGAAATGAAGCTTTCTTT
NA	TRBV6-6	TRBJ2-1	TRBD2	CASSPTGLANNEQFF	TGTGCCAGCAGCCCGACGGGACTAGCGAACAATGAGCAGTTCTTC
NA	TRBV5-1	TRBJ2-3	NA	CASSPGDSRLTDTQYF	TGCGCCAGCAGCCCGGGGGACTCCCGCCTCACAGATACGCAGTATTTT
NA	TRBV7-2	TRBJ2-5	NA	CASSPKGETQYF	TGTGCCAGCAGCCCCAAGGGGGAGACCCAGTACTTC
NA	TRBV11-2	TRBJ1-1	NA	CASRLASKAFF	TGTGCCAGCAGACTTGCCTCTAAAGCTTTCTTT
NA	TRBV28	TRBJ1-3	NA	CASSLVSGAPSGNTIYF	TGTGCCAGCAGTTTAGTGTCCGGGGCTCCCTCTGGAAACACCATATATTTT